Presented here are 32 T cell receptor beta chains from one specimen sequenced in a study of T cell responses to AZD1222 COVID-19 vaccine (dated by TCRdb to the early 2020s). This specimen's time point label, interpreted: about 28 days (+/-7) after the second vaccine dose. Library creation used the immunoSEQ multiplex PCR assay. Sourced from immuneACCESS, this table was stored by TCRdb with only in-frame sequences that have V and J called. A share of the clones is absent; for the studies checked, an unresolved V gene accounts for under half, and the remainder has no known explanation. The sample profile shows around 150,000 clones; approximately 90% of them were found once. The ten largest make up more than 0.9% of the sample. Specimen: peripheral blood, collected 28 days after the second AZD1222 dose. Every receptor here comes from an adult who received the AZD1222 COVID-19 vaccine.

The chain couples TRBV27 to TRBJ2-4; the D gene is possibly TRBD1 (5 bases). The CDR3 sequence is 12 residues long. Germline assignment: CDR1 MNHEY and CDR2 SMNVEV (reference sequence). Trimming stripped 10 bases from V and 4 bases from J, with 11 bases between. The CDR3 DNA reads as TGTGCCACCGGCCCAGGGAAAAACATTCAGTACTTC. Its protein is CATGPGKNIQYF.

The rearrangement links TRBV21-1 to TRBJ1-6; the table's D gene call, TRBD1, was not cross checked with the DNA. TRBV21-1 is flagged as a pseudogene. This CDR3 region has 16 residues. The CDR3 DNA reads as TGTGCCAGCACCCCCCCCCAGGGTAAGGATTGTTCACCCCTCCACTTT. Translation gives CASTPPQGKDCSPLHF.

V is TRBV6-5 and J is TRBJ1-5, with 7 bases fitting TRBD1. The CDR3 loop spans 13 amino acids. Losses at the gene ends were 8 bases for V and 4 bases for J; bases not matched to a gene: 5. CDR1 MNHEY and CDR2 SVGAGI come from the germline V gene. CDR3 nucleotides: TGTGCCAGCTCCGGGACAGTGAATCAGCCCCAGCATTTT. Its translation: CASSGTVNQPQHF.

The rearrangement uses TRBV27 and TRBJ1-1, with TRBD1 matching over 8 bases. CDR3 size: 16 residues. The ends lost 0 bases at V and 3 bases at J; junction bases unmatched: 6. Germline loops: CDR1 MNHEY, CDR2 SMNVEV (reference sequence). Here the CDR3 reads CASSLSYRGSDTEAFF. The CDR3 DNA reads TGTGCCAGCAGTTTATCCTACAGGGGGTCGGACACTGAAGCTTTCTTT.

Here the CDR3 reads CASSRPTGGGETQYF. As DNA, the CDR3 is TGTGCCAGCTCACGACCGACAGGGGGCGGGGAGACCCAGTACTTC. The J gene is TRBJ2-5, the V gene TRBV18, with 10 bases aligning to TRBD1. V trimming: 4 bases; J trimming: 5 bases; junction bases outside the gene matches: 7. The V gene's germline CDR1 is KGHSH and CDR2 LQKENI. This CDR3 has 15 amino acids.

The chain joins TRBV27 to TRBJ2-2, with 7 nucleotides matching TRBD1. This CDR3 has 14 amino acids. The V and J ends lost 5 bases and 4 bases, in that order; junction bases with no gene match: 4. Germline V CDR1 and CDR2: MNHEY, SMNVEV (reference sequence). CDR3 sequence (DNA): TGTGCCAGCAGTGCCACAGGGGTCACCGGGGAGCTGTTTTTT. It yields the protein CASSATGVTGELFF.

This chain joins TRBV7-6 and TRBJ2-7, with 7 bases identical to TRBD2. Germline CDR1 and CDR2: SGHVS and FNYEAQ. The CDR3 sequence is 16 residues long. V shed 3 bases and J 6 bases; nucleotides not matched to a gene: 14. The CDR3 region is CASSLGTGGGRGEQYF. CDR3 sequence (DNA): TGTGCCAGCAGCTTGGGTACGGGCGGGGGACGGGGCGAGCAGTACTTC.

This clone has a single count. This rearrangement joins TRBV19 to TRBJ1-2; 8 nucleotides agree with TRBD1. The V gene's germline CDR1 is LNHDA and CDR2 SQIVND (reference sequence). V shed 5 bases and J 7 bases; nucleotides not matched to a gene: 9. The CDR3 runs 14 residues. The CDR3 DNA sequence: TGTGCCAGTAGTCTCCTCGGACAGGGCGCTGGCTACACCTTC. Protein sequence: CASSLLGQGAGYTF.

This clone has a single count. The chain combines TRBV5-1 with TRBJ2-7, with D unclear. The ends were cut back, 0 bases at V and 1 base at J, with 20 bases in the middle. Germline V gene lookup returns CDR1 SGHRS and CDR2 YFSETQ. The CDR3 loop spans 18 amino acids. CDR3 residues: CASSLAQSNVKLSYEQYF. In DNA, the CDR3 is TGCGCCAGCAGCTTGGCCCAGTCGAACGTGAAGCTTTCCTACGAGCAGTACTTC.

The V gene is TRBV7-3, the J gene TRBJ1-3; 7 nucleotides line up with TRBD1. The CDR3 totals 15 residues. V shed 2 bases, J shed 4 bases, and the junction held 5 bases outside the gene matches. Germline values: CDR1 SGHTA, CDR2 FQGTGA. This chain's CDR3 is CASSLAGTAGNTIYF. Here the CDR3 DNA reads TGTGCCAGCAGCTTAGCCGGGACAGCCGGAAACACCATATATTTT.

The CDR3: CASREQTGGRSYGYTF. CDR3 nucleotide sequence: TGTGCCAGCAGGGAGCAGACTGGGGGCAGGAGCTATGGCTACACCTTC. The chain carries TRBV28 and TRBJ1-2, with a tentative D call TRBD1 (6 bases). The germline V and J ends were trimmed by 6 bases and 4 bases, with 21 bases remaining between them. Looked up from germline, CDR1 is MDHEN and CDR2 is SYDVKM. The CDR3 is made up of 16 amino acids.

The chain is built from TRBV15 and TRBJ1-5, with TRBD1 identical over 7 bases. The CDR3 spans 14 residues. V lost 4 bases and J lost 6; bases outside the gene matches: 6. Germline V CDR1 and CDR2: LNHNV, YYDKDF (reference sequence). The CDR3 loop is CATSIDRVTQPQHF. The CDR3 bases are TGTGCCACCAGCATAGACAGGGTGACTCAGCCCCAGCATTTT.

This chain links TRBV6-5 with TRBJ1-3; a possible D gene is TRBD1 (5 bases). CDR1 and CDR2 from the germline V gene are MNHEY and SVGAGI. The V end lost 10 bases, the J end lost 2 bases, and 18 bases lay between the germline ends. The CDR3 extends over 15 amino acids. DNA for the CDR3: TGTGCCAACCTAAACTGGGGCATTCCTGGAAACACCATATATTTT. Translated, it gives CANLNWGIPGNTIYF.

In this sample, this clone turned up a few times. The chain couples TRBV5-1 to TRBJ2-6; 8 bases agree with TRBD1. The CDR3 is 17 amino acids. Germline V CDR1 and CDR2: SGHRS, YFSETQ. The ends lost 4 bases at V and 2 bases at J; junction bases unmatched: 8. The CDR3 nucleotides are TGCGCCAGCAGCCGACAGGGGCTCCGAACTGGGGCCAACGTCCTGACTTTC. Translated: CASSRQGLRTGANVLTF. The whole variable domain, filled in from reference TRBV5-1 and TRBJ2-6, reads KAGVTQTPRYLIKTRGQQVTLSCSPISGHRSVSWYQQTPGQGLQFLFEYFSETQRNKGNFPGRFSGRQFSNSRSEMNVSTLELGDSALYLCASSRQGLRTGANVLTFGAGSRLTVL.

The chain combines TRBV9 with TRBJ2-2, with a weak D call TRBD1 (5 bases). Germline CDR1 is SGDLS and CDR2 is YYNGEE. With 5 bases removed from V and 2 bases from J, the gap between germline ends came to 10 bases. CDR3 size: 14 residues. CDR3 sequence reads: CASRGLSNTGELFF. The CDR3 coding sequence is TGTGCCAGCAGGGGGCTTTCTAACACCGGGGAGCTGTTTTTT.

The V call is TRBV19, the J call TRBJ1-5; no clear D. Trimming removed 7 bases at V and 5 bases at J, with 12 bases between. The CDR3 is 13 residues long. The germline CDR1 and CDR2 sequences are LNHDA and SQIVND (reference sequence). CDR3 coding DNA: TGTGCCAGTACTAACGTCCAATATCAGCCCCAGCATTTT. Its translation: CASTNVQYQPQHF.

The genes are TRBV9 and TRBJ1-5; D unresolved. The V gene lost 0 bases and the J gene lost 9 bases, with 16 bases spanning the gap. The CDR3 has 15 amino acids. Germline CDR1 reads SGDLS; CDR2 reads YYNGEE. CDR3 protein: CASSVEGHTGLPQHF. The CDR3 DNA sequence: TGTGCCAGCAGCGTAGAGGGCCACACCGGTTTGCCCCAGCATTTT. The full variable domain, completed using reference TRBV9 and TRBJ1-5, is DSGVTQTPKHLITATGQRVTLRCSPRSGDLSVYWYQQSLDQGLQFLIQYYNGEERAKGNILERFSAQQFPDLHSELNLSSLELGDSALYFCASSVEGHTGLPQHFGDGTRLSIL.

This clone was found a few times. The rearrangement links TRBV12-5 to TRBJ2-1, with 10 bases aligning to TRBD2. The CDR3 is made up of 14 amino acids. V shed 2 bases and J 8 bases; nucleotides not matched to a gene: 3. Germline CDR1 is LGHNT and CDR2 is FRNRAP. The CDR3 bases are TGTGCTAGTGGTTTGAGCGGGAGGGCCGATGAGCAGTTCTTC. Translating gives CASGLSGRADEQFF.

The CDR3 DNA reads as TGTGCCAGCAGCTCCGGGGAGGGGGTCTCATCTGGCTACACCTTC. As protein: CASSSGEGVSSGYTF. J is TRBJ1-2 and V is TRBV2; TRBD1 is a possible D gene (6 bases). Trimming cost V 6 bases and J 7 bases, with 21 bases left between them. Germline CDR1 is SNHLY and CDR2 is FYNNEI. The CDR3 is 15 residues long.

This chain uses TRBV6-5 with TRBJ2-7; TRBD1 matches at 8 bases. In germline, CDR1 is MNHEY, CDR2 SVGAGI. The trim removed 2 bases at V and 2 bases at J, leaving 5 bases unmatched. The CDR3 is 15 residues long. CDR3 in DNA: TGTGCCAGCAGTTACAGGACAGGGTCCCCCTACGAGCAGTACTTC. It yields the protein CASSYRTGSPYEQYF.

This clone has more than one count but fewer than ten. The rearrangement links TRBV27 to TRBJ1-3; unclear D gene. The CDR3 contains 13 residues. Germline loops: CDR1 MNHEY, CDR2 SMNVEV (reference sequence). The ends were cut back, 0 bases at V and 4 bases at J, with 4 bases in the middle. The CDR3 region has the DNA TGTGCCAGCAGTTTATCGTGGGGAAACACCATATATTTT. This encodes CASSLSWGNTIYF.

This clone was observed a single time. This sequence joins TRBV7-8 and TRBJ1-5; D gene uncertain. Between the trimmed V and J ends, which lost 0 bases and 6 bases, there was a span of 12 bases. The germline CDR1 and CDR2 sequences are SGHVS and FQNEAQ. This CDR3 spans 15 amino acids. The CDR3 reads CASSLALDPVQPQHF. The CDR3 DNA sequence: TGTGCCAGCAGCTTAGCGTTGGACCCGGTTCAGCCCCAGCATTTT.

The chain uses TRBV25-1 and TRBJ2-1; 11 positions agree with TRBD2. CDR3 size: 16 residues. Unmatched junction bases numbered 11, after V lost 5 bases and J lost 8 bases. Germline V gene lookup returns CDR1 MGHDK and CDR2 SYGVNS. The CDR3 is CASSLGLADVLDEQFF. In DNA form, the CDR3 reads TGTGCCAGCAGTTTGGGACTAGCGGACGTCCTTGATGAGCAGTTCTTC. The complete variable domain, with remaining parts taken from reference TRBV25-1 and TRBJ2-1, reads EADIYQTPRYLVIGTGKKITLECSQTMGHDKMYWYQQDPGMELHLIHYSYGVNSTEKGDLSSESTVSRIRTEHFPLTLESARPSHTSQYLCASSLGLADVLDEQFFGPGTRLTVL.

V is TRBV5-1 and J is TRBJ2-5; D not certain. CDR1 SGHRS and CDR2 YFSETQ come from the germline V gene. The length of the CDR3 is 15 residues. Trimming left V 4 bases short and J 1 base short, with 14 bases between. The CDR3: CASSGTTAFQETQYF. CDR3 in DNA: TGCGCCAGCAGCGGCACCACCGCCTTCCAAGAGACCCAGTACTTC.

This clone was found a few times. The CDR3 coding sequence is TGTGCCAGCAGATCACAGGGAGTTGGAACTGAAGCTTTCTTT. Residues: CASRSQGVGTEAFF. The gene calls are TRBV6-5 and TRBJ1-1, with D maybe TRBD1 (6 bases). Germline lookup yields CDR1 MNHEY and CDR2 SVGAGI. CDR3 length: 14 amino acids. Trimming took 6 bases from V and 5 from J, leaving 16 bases between them.

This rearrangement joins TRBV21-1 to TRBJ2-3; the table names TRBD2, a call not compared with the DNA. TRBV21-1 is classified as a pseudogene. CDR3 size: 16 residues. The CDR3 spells CASSPPLAASTDTQYF. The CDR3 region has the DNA TGTGCCAGCAGCCCCCCGCTAGCGGCTAGCACAGATACGCAGTATTTT.

The CDR3, as DNA: TGTGCCAGCAGCCCGGGACAGAACTATGGCTACACCTTC. This sequence encodes CASSPGQNYGYTF. The rearrangement uses TRBV6-2 or TRBV6-3 and TRBJ1-2, with TRBD1 identical over 7 bases. V lost 6 bases to trimming and J lost 2 bases; unmatched junction nucleotides: 3. CDR3 length: 13 residues. Germline V gives CDR1 MNHEY, CDR2 SVGEGT.

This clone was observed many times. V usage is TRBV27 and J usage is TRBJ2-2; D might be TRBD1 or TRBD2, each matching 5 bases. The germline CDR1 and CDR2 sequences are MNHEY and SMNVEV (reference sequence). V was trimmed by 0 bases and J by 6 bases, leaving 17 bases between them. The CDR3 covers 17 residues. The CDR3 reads CASSLSMLWDGPGELFF. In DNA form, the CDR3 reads TGTGCCAGCAGTTTATCGATGCTATGGGACGGCCCCGGGGAGCTGTTTTTT.

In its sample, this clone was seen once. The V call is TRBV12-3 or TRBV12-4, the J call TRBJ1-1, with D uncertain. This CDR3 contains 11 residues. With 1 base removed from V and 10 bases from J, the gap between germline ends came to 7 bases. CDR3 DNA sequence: TGTGCCAGCAGTTTAGACCGGGGAGCTTTCTTT. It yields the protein CASSLDRGAFF.

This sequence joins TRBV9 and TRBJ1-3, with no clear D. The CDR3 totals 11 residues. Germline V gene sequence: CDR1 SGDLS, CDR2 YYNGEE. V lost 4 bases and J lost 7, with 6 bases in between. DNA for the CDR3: TGTGCCAGCAGCAACATGAACACCATATATTTT. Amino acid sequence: CASSNMNTIYF. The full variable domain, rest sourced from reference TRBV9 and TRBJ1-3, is DSGVTQTPKHLITATGQRVTLRCSPRSGDLSVYWYQQSLDQGLQFLIQYYNGEERAKGNILERFSAQQFPDLHSELNLSSLELGDSALYFCASSNMNTIYFGEGSWLTVV.

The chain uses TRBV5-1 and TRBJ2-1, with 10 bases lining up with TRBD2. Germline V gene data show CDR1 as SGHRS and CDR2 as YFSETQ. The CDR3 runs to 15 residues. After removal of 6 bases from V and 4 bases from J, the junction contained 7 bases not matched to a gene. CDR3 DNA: TGCGCCAGCAACAAGCGGGAGGGCCTTTACAATGAGCAGTTCTTC. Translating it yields CASNKREGLYNEQFF. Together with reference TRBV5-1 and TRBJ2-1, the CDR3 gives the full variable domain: KAGVTQTPRYLIKTRGQQVTLSCSPISGHRSVSWYQQTPGQGLQFLFEYFSETQRNKGNFPGRFSGRQFSNSRSEMNVSTLELGDSALYLCASNKREGLYNEQFFGPGTRLTVL.

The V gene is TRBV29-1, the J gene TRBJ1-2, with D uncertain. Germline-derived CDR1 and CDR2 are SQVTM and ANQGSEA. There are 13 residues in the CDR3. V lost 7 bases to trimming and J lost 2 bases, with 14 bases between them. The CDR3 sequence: CSAADGINYGYTF. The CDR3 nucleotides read TGCAGCGCTGCGGACGGAATAAACTATGGCTACACCTTC.